This T cell receptor beta chain was sequenced during a study of T cells in localized non-small cell lung cancer. Study conclusions and caveats: A median of roughly 57 clones ranked among the top 100 in tumor appeared in adjacent lung. Sequencing, confined to only one tumor region, leaves heterogeneity possible. Uninvolved adjacent lung showed the highest T cell clonality, exceeding tumor.

The CDR3 runs to 15 residues. The germline V gene encodes CDR1 SGHRS and CDR2 YFSETQ. J was trimmed by 7 bases and V by 3 bases; bases with no gene match: 6. Generated by immunoSEQ multiplex PCR, the TCRdb table keeps only in-frame clones and is missing some. Of some 3,200 clones listed, roughly 24% were seen once; the top ten hold less than 6.5%. As regards this clone: Its antigen is not identified.

Sample: lung tumor tissue, taken before any cancer treatment. This receptor was identified in a female donor of 60 years or more with stage I lung adenocarcinoma. J is TRBJ2-1 and V is TRBV5-1, with 11 bases identical to TRBD1. The CDR3 bases are TGCGCCAGCAGCTGGGGACAGGGGGGTGCAAATGAGCAGTTCTTC. Encoded protein: CASSWGQGGANEQFF.